These 26 T cell receptor beta chains came from one sample sequenced in a study of shared clonotypes between healthy human individuals. Using immunoSEQ multiplex PCR, the repertoire was profiled, and TCRdb retains in-frame clones only, with some absent. The sample has hundreds of thousands of clones; around 86% are singletons. The sequenced sample was memory CD8+ T cells sorted from blood. Subset denoted: CD45RO+ cells pooled with CCR7-negative TemRA cells. The receptors stem from a man aged 18-30 years in good health.

V gene TRBV7-2 combines with J gene TRBJ2-3; a weak D match, TRBD2 (6 bases). The CDR3 spans 12 residues. Germline V CDR1 and CDR2: SGHTA, FQGNSA. V lost 5 bases to trimming and J lost 14 bases, with 17 bases between them. This CDR3 reads CASSEGLSGAYF. For the CDR3, the DNA is TGTGCCAGCAGCGAAGGCCTATCGGGAGCGTATTTT.

This clone has ten or more counts. The gene calls are TRBV5-5 and TRBJ2-7; D possibly corresponds to TRBD1 (6 bases). The CDR3 runs 19 residues. Trimming pared 0 bases from V and 0 bases from J, leaving 22 bases between. CDR1 and CDR2 (germline): SGHKS, YYEKEE (reference sequence). CDR3 DNA sequence: TGTGCCAGCAGCTTGGAGGACAGCCCTCACCGACTCAGCTCCTACGAGCAGTACTTC. Translating gives CASSLEDSPHRLSSYEQYF.

The V gene is TRBV5-1, the J gene TRBJ2-7; 9 bases match TRBD1. Germline assignment: CDR1 SGHRS and CDR2 YFSETQ. J lost 5 bases, V lost 4 bases, and 16 bases had no gene match. The CDR3 has 17 residues. The CDR3 spells CASSPPGQGIARNEQYF. The CDR3 DNA sequence: TGCGCCAGCAGCCCGCCGGGACAGGGCATCGCTAGAAACGAGCAGTACTTC.

V is TRBV5-4 and J is TRBJ1-1; no firm D call. CDR3 length: 12 residues. The V gene's germline CDR1 is SGHNT and CDR2 YYREEE (reference sequence). The V end was cut by 0 bases, the J end by 8 bases, with 8 bases between. This CDR3 is CASSLVGVEAFF. The CDR3 nucleotides read TGTGCCAGCAGCTTGGTGGGAGTCGAAGCTTTCTTT.

The genes are TRBV9 and TRBJ1-2; D ambiguous. The CDR3 has 13 amino acids. With 0 bases removed from V and 3 bases from J, the gap between germline ends came to 6 bases. Looked up from germline, CDR1 is SGDLS and CDR2 is YYNGEE. The CDR3 DNA sequence: TGTGCCAGCAGCGTAGGCCCCCACTATGGCTACACCTTC. Translating it yields CASSVGPHYGYTF.

The chain joins TRBV9 to TRBJ2-1, with D tentatively TRBD1 or TRBD2 (5 bases each). The germline V gene has CDR1 SGDLS and CDR2 YYNGEE. This CDR3 is built from 12 residues. The V end lost 4 bases, the J end lost 10 bases, and 12 bases lay between the germline ends. CDR3 amino acids: CASSPTGTEQFF. CDR3 sequence (DNA): TGTGCCAGCAGCCCAACGGGGACCGAGCAGTTCTTC.

This chain uses TRBV29-1 with TRBJ1-1, with 9 bases fitting TRBD1. V gave up 3 bases and J gave up 0 bases; unmatched junction bases: 5. In germline, CDR1 is SQVTM, CDR2 ANQGSEA. This CDR3 is built from 15 residues. The CDR3 here is CSVEPRTGVNTEAFF. The CDR3, as DNA: TGCAGCGTTGAGCCCCGGACAGGGGTGAACACTGAAGCTTTCTTT.

The V and J genes are TRBV29-1 and TRBJ2-5; 8 bases are shared with TRBD1. V dropped 7 bases and J dropped 5; count of bases not matched to a gene: 9. CDR3 length equals 13 residues. Germline-derived CDR1 and CDR2 are SQVTM and ANQGSEA. This CDR3 reads CSGDRGSAETQYF. The CDR3 DNA reads TGCAGCGGAGACAGGGGAAGCGCGGAGACCCAGTACTTC.

The V call is TRBV7-8, the J call TRBJ2-1; D possibly corresponds to TRBD2 (6 bases). CDR3 length equals 18 residues. Germline CDR1 is SGHVS and CDR2 is FQNEAQ. Trimming took 5 bases from V and 0 from J, leaving 20 bases between them. CDR3 DNA: TGTGCCAGCAGCAGCCCCGGAGTAGCGGCTAGCTCCTACAATGAGCAGTTCTTC. As protein: CASSSPGVAASSYNEQFF.

V gene TRBV11-2 combines with J gene TRBJ2-7, with 9 bases that match TRBD2. Per germline, CDR1 SGHAT and CDR2 FQNNGV. The CDR3 is made up of 16 amino acids. With 3 bases clipped from V and 0 bases from J, the junction kept 6 bases outside the gene matches. The CDR3 region has the DNA TGTGCCAGCAGCTTCGCTAGCGGGGTCCCCTCCTACGAGCAGTACTTC. Protein sequence: CASSFASGVPSYEQYF.

The rearrangement uses TRBV7-9 and TRBJ2-3; TRBD2 matches at 7 bases. The trim removed 8 bases at V and 3 bases at J, leaving 8 bases unmatched. Germline CDR1 reads SEHNR; CDR2 reads FQNEAQ (reference sequence). The CDR3 covers 14 residues. The CDR3, as DNA: TGTGCCAGCGAGGGTGTCGGGAGGACAGATACGCAGTATTTT. It yields the protein CASEGVGRTDTQYF.

With regard to this clone: Other DNA sequences in this specimen translate into the identical CDR3. This sequence joins TRBV9 and TRBJ2-2; the D is unclear. V was pared by 2 bases and J by 6 bases, with 5 bases between. Germline CDR1 is SGDLS and CDR2 is YYNGEE. The CDR3 spans 12 residues. CDR3 amino acids: CASSVLAGELFF. CDR3 in DNA: TGTGCCAGCAGCGTCCTCGCCGGGGAGCTGTTTTTT.

The chain has TRBV4-1 and TRBJ2-7; 10 nucleotides match TRBD1. V dropped 5 bases and J dropped 5; count of bases not matched to a gene: 18. Per germline, CDR1 MGHRA and CDR2 YSYEKL. The CDR3 runs to 18 residues. CDR3 nucleotides: TGCGCCAGCAGCTGGAAGGCGGGACAGGGGTCTCTAATCCACGAGCAGTACTTC. This encodes CASSWKAGQGSLIHEQYF.

The CDR3 DNA follows: TGCAGCGTTGTACAGGGACTCGGCTACACCTTC. This translates into CSVVQGLGYTF. The chain combines TRBV29-1 with TRBJ1-2, with a tentative D call TRBD1 (6 bases). V lost 4 bases, J lost 8 bases, and 11 bases lay in between. This CDR3 is 11 amino acids long. Germline V gene sequence: CDR1 SQVTM, CDR2 ANQGSEA.

J is TRBJ2-2 and V is TRBV6-5; D possibly corresponds to TRBD1 (5 bases). Trimming left V 7 bases short and J 0 bases short, with 9 bases between. Looked up from germline, CDR1 is MNHEY and CDR2 is SVGAGI. The CDR3 is 14 residues long. The CDR3 DNA sequence: TGTGCCAGCAAGCAGGGCGCGAACACCGGGGAGCTGTTTTTT. Translated, it gives CASKQGANTGELFF.

This chain connects TRBV2 to TRBJ2-2; D gene ambiguous. The ends were cut back, 3 bases at V and 5 bases at J, with 10 bases in the middle. There are 14 residues in the CDR3. Germline CDR1 reads SNHLY; CDR2 reads FYNNEI. The CDR3 bases are TGTGCCAGCAGTGACGGCAGGTTAACCGGGGAGCTGTTTTTT. Protein sequence: CASSDGRLTGELFF.

The DNA of the CDR3 is TGTGCCAGCAGTCCTGAAGTTGGGACTACATACAATGAGCAGTTCTTC. It specifies CASSPEVGTTYNEQFF. This rearrangement joins TRBV27 to TRBJ2-1; the match to TRBD2 covers 7 bases. CDR1 and CDR2 (germline): MNHEY, SMNVEV (reference sequence). Germline trimming cut 5 bases from V and 4 bases from J; bases unmatched to any gene: 11. CDR3 size: 16 residues.

The J gene is TRBJ2-7, the V gene TRBV4-1; no definite D call. V was cut by 1 base and J by 3 bases, with 10 bases left in between. The CDR3 loop spans 14 amino acids. The germline V gene encodes CDR1 MGHRA and CDR2 YSYEKL. The CDR3 sequence is CASSQVVRDYEQYF. The CDR3 DNA follows: TGCGCCAGCAGCCAAGTGGTCAGAGACTACGAGCAGTACTTC.

The chain links TRBV28 to TRBJ2-1, with a tentative D call TRBD1 (6 bases). The CDR3 has 16 amino acids. In germline, CDR1 is MDHEN, CDR2 SYDVKM. Trimming cost V 2 bases and J 8 bases, with 19 bases left between them. DNA for the CDR3: TGTGCCAGCAGTTTAGTTGTACAGGGTCTGGTCGATGAGCAGTTCTTC. Translating it yields CASSLVVQGLVDEQFF.

The V and J genes are TRBV4-3 and TRBJ1-3, with unresolved D. Germline V gene sequence: CDR1 LGHNA, CDR2 YSLEER. With 1 base removed from V and 1 base from J, the gap between germline ends came to 8 bases. This CDR3 region has 15 residues. CDR3 sequence reads: CASSQGLGSGNTIYF. DNA for the CDR3: TGCGCCAGCAGCCAAGGTCTCGGGTCTGGAAACACCATATATTTT.

The CDR3 bases are TGTGCCAGCAGCTTGGTCACAGAGCCCGTTTTAACACCCCTCCACTTT. The encoded protein is CASSLVTEPVLTPLHF. V and J are TRBV5-5 and TRBJ1-6; D gene uncertain. Germline-derived CDR1 and CDR2 are SGHKS and YYEKEE (reference sequence). V lost 0 bases and J 11 bases, leaving 18 bases between the germline ends. The CDR3 has 16 amino acids.

This rearrangement joins TRBV10-3 to TRBJ2-7; TRBD2 is a possible D gene (6 bases). The germline CDR1 and CDR2 sequences are ENHRY and SYGVKD. The V and J ends lost 11 bases and 2 bases respectively, with 13 bases between them. The CDR3 has 12 amino acids. The CDR3 spells CASGGPTYEQYF. As DNA, the CDR3 is TGTGCCTCCGGAGGGCCAACCTACGAGCAGTACTTC.

The chain has TRBV6-1 and TRBJ1-6, with D hard to call. Germline V gene lookup returns CDR1 MNHNS and CDR2 SASEGT. This CDR3 comprises 18 residues. Deletions cut 0 bases from V and 1 base from J, with 13 bases between. CDR3 nucleotide sequence: TGTGCCAGCAGTGAAGCAGGATGGGCGGGGTCCTATAATTCACCCCTCCACTTT. It codes for CASSEAGWAGSYNSPLHF.

V usage is TRBV28 and J usage is TRBJ1-1; D not resolved. The CDR3 is 16 amino acids. CDR1 is MDHEN, CDR2 SYDVKM, per germline. V lost 4 bases and J 3 bases, leaving 18 bases between the germline ends. This chain's CDR3 is CASSSPRTDHYTEAFF. CDR3 nucleotides: TGTGCCAGCAGTTCTCCGCGGACCGACCACTACACTGAAGCTTTCTTT.

The chain employs TRBV7-9 and TRBJ2-7, with 12 bases fitting TRBD2. The CDR3 length is 15 residues. Germline CDR1 reads SEHNR; CDR2 reads FQNEAQ (reference sequence). V was pared by 3 bases and J by 6 bases, with 6 bases of the junction left unmatched. CDR3 loop: CASSFLAGGPVEQYF. As DNA, the CDR3 is TGTGCCAGCAGCTTCCTAGCGGGAGGGCCAGTCGAGCAGTACTTC.

This clone has just one count. The chain couples TRBV5-1 to TRBJ1-4, with unresolved D. The V end lost 7 bases, the J end lost 8 bases, and 12 bases lay between the germline ends. The CDR3 sequence is 12 residues long. Germline CDR1 is SGHRS and CDR2 is YFSETQ. The CDR3 nucleotides are TGCGCCAGCGCCAAGCAGACCGAAAAACTGTTTTTT. Its translation: CASAKQTEKLFF.